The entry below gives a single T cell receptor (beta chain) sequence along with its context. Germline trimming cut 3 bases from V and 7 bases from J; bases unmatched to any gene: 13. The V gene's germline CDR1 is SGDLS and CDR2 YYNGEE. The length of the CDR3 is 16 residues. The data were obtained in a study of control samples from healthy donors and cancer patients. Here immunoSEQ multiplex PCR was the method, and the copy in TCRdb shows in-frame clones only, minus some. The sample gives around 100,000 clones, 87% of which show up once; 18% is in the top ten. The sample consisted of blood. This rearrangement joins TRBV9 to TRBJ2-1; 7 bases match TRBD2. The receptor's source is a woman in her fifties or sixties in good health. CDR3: CASSGPRGLAANEQFF. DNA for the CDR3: TGTGCCAGCAGCGGACCCAGAGGTCTAGCGGCTAATGAGCAGTTCTTC.